These T cell receptor beta chains were read from a single sample in a study of T cells after yellow fever vaccination. From the 5' RACE reads, TCRdb called clonotypes with MiXCR, one entry per CDR3 protein. The sample includes a few hundred thousand distinct CDR3 sequences, around 10% of them seen just once. This sample comprised PBMCs, obtained on the day of the first yellow fever vaccination. The receptors shown here come from a man in his late teens or twenties who received the YFV17D yellow fever vaccine. Each CDR3 is given with its conserved first and last residue. The order of the fields is clone size, J gene, CDR3 length, V gene, D gene, CDR3 DNA, CDR3 protein. The D gene is left open where the match is weak. Size is stated for part of the rows, as once, few or many counts, or as a class when the clone is expanded.

NA	TRBJ2-3	15	TRBV7-9	TRBD1	TGTGCCAGCAGCACGGGACAGGGGGAGGCAGATAAGCAGTATTTT	CASSTGQGEADKQYF
few	TRBJ2-2	15	TRBV4-1	TRBD2	TGCGCCAGCAGCCAAGGCCGGGGGGGGCTCGGGGAGCTGTTTTTT	CASSQGRGGLGELFF
few	TRBJ1-5	15	TRBV27	NA	TGTGCCAGCAGTTTAGGGAACACCAAGGGTCAGCCCCAGCATTTT	CASSLGNTKGQPQHF
NA	TRBJ2-5	15	TRBV12-3/TRBV12-4	NA	TGTGCCAGCAGTCCCTGGGGGGGGGCCCAAGAGACCCAGTACTTC	CASSPWGGAQETQYF
many	TRBJ2-7	13	TRBV6-1	TRBD1	TGTGCCAGCAGTGTTCGAGGGGGCGACGAGCAGTACTTC	CASSVRGGDEQYF
few	TRBJ1-2	12	TRBV20-1	TRBD1	TGCAGTGCTACTCGGACAGGGGAGGGCTACACCTTC	CSATRTGEGYTF
NA	TRBJ2-7	14	TRBV7-9	NA	TGTGCCAGCAGCTATCCCGGCAGAGCCTACGAGCAGTACTTC	CASSYPGRAYEQYF
NA	TRBJ1-2	13	TRBV6-4	NA	TGTGCCAGCAGTGAAACACCCGGCTATGGCTACACCTTC	CASSETPGYGYTF
NA	TRBJ1-1	15	TRBV7-6	TRBD1	TGTGCCAGCAGCTTAGCGGGGCAGGGGGCAGGTGAAGCTTTCTTT	CASSLAGQGAGEAFF
few	TRBJ2-2	15	TRBV4-1	NA	TGCGCCAGCAGCGATTCTGCGGGGAGAAGAAGGGAGCTGTTTTTT	CASSDSAGRRRELFF
many	TRBJ1-1	15	TRBV14	TRBD1	TGTGCCAGCAGCCAGATGGGACAGGGACCTACTGAAGCTTTCTTT	CASSQMGQGPTEAFF
many	TRBJ1-1	13	TRBV5-6	NA	TGTGCCAGCAGCTTCGTGACCGTGGGCCAAGCTTTCTTT	CASSFVTVGQAFF
NA	TRBJ1-5	13	TRBV7-8	NA	TGTGCCAGCAGCTTATTTCGGGATCAGCCCCAGCATTTT	CASSLFRDQPQHF
many	TRBJ2-2	13	TRBV29-1	NA	TGCAGCGGAGGGCTCGTGGACACCGGGGAGCTGTTTTTT	CSGGLVDTGELFF
NA	TRBJ2-7	13	TRBV6-6	NA	TGTGCCAGCAGTTACATCCTGGTGTCCGAGCAGTACTTC	CASSYILVSEQYF
few	TRBJ1-1	15	TRBV11-2	NA	TGTGCCAGCAGCTTAGTCGCAAGCGCGAACACTGAAGCTTTCTTT	CASSLVASANTEAFF